Below are 11 T cell receptor beta chains sequenced from a single sample in a study of T cell clones after liver transplantation. Method: immunoSEQ multiplex PCR; TCRdb's copy keeps in-frame clones and lacks some. The table includes about 120,000 clones, 90% detected once. The sample in question was CD4+ T cells from blood, obtained 12 months after liver transplant. These receptors all stem from a human patient who received a liver transplant. Part of the T cell pool may stem from the graft donor.

The V and J genes are TRBV6-5 and TRBJ2-2, with 9 bases that match TRBD2. This CDR3 has 16 amino acids. CDR1 is MNHEY and CDR2 is SVGAGI in the germline V gene. The junction had 9 bases not matched to a gene; V was cut back by 4 bases and J by 6 bases. DNA for the CDR3: TGTGCCAGCAGTTGGCCTAGCGGGATGCTCTCCGGGGAGCTGTTTTTT. Translating it yields CASSWPSGMLSGELFF.

The chain links TRBV5-4 to TRBJ1-1, with D perhaps matching TRBD1 (6 bases). The germline gives CDR1 SGHNT, CDR2 YYREEE (reference sequence). V gave up 0 bases and J gave up 1 base, with 13 bases separating them. The CDR3 extends over 16 amino acids. The CDR3 DNA reads as TGTGCCAGCAGCTTGGGGGTAGCCAGGGGGAACACTGAAGCTTTCTTT. It codes for CASSLGVARGNTEAFF.

The chain couples TRBV20-1 to TRBJ2-1; D is perhaps TRBD1 or TRBD2 (5 bases each). The CDR3 spans 10 residues. Germline V lookup: CDR1 DFQATT, CDR2 SNEGSKA (reference sequence). Trimming stripped 5 bases from V and 10 bases from J, with 9 bases between. CDR3 DNA sequence: TGCAGTGCTGGGACGGAAGAGCAGTTCTTC. Translating it yields CSAGTEEQFF.

The rearrangement joins TRBV5-1 to TRBJ2-7; D might be TRBD2 (6 bases). V was shortened by 4 bases and J by 4 bases, with 18 bases between the two germline ends. Germline loops: CDR1 SGHRS, CDR2 YFSETQ. The CDR3 has 15 residues. CDR3: CASSNGARGYYEQYF. The CDR3 DNA follows: TGCGCCAGCAGCAACGGAGCGCGGGGATATTACGAGCAGTACTTC.

To note about this clone: One end of the junction varies from germline; a read error may be responsible. The chain combines TRBV9 with TRBJ2-5; 9 bases map to TRBD2. Germline lookup yields CDR1 SGDLS and CDR2 YYNGEE. The CDR3 runs to 15 residues. The CDR3 DNA is TGTGCCAGCAGCGTAGAGGCTAGCGGGACAGAGATCCAGTACTTC. Protein product: CASSVEASGTEIQYF.

This chain links TRBV28 with TRBJ2-7; TRBD1 is a possible D gene (5 bases). CDR3 length: 15 amino acids. Germline assignment: CDR1 MDHEN and CDR2 SYDVKM. V dropped 2 bases and J dropped 5 bases, with 16 bases sitting between them. As DNA, the CDR3 is TGTGCCAGCAGTTTACTCGCAGGGCTTAAGAACGAGCAGTACTTC. It codes for CASSLLAGLKNEQYF.

CDR3 loop: CASRGDANQPQHF. CDR3 DNA: TGTGCCAGCAGGGGGGACGCCAATCAGCCCCAGCATTTT. The chain carries TRBV2 and TRBJ1-5; D is possibly TRBD1 (5 bases). This CDR3 is built from 13 residues. Germline V gene data show CDR1 as SNHLY and CDR2 as FYNNEI. The V end was cut by 6 bases, the J end by 3 bases, with 9 bases between.

This chain links TRBV7-9 with TRBJ1-4, with 8 bases aligning to TRBD1. Germline loops: CDR1 SEHNR, CDR2 FQNEAQ (reference sequence). This CDR3 contains 14 residues. V gave up 4 bases and J gave up 6 bases; unmatched junction bases: 4. DNA for the CDR3: TGTGCCAGCAGCTGGACAGGGACGGATGAAAAACTGTTTTTT. This translates into CASSWTGTDEKLFF.

This rearrangement joins TRBV5-1 to TRBJ1-1; D is possibly TRBD1 (5 bases). Per germline, CDR1 SGHRS and CDR2 YFSETQ. The CDR3 is 16 amino acids. V was trimmed by 0 bases and J by 5 bases, leaving 17 bases between them. CDR3 in amino acids: CASSLDTGLPGTEAFF. The CDR3 DNA is TGCGCCAGCAGCTTGGACACGGGACTCCCGGGTACTGAAGCTTTCTTT. Looking up the rest from reference TRBV5-1 and TRBJ1-1 gives the full variable domain: KAGVTQTPRYLIKTRGQQVTLSCSPISGHRSVSWYQQTPGQGLQFLFEYFSETQRNKGNFPGRFSGRQFSNSRSEMNVSTLELGDSALYLCASSLDTGLPGTEAFFGQGTRLTVV.

This chain joins TRBV5-1 and TRBJ2-1; TRBD1 might be the D (6 bases). The V gene's germline CDR1 is SGHRS and CDR2 YFSETQ. The CDR3 spans 12 residues. The V end lost 2 bases, the J end lost 11 bases, and 11 bases lay between the germline ends. The CDR3 DNA follows: TGCGCCAGCAGCTTTGGGCAGGGGAAGCAGTTCTTC. Encoded protein: CASSFGQGKQFF.

The J gene is TRBJ2-1, the V gene TRBV14; TRBD2 agrees at 8 bases. With V trimmed by 5 bases and J by 3 bases, 6 bases remained unmatched. The germline V gene has CDR1 SGHDN and CDR2 FVKESK. This CDR3 has 15 amino acids. The CDR3 reads CASSDLAGDYNEQFF. The CDR3, as DNA: TGTGCCAGCAGCGACCTAGCGGGTGACTACAATGAGCAGTTCTTC.